This record covers a single T cell receptor beta chain. The data were produced by immunoSEQ multiplex PCR, yet TCRdb's version contains in-frame clones alone and is incomplete. The sample comprises 60,000 to 85,000 clones, approximately 90% of which are singletons, and roughly 9% rests with the top ten. This record belongs to a study of OX40 agonist ivuxolimab in advanced cancers. The source is an adult with an advanced solid tumor such as melanoma, head and neck, liver or kidney cancer. Sequencing was performed on CD4+ or CD8+ T cells sorted from blood, taken in a trial of the OX40 agonist ivuxolimab.

The CDR3 here is CAWNIGRVSENTIYF. CDR3 DNA: TGTGCCTGGAATATAGGCAGGGTTTCTGAGAACACCATATATTTT. The chain carries TRBV30 and TRBJ1-3; possibly TRBD1 for D (5 bases). V lost 4 bases and J 7 bases, leaving 20 bases between the germline ends. CDR3 length equals 15 residues. Looked up from germline, CDR1 is GTSNPN and CDR2 is SVGIG (reference sequence).